These T cell receptor beta chains were read from a single sample in a study of shared clonotypes between healthy human individuals. Profiling relied on immunoSEQ multiplex PCR, and the TCRdb table lists in-frame clones only, not all of them. This table has about 2.2 million clones, just over 90% appearing once. The sequencing sample was made of naive CD8+ T cells from PBMCs. Every receptor here comes from a man between 18 and 29 years old in good health. Some clones in this sample may be carry-over from other donors' samples. The CDR3 runs from the conserved cysteine through the conserved F or W. D genes are given only for firm matches. A row's size may be missing; if present it is once, few, many or a size class.

clone_size d_call j_call v_call cdr3_aa cdr3_nt
NA NA TRBJ2-7 TRBV5-8 CASRGPGSVEQYF TGTGCCAGCAGAGGACCCGGGTCGGTCGAGCAGTACTTC
NA NA TRBJ2-7 TRBV5-4 CASSRTGPSYEQYF TGTGCCAGCAGCCGGACCGGCCCCTCCTACGAGCAGTACTTC
NA NA TRBJ2-1 TRBV9 CASSAEFRGLSSYNEQFF TGTGCCAGCAGCGCCGAGTTTAGGGGCCTTAGCTCCTACAATGAGCAGTTCTTC
once NA TRBJ1-3 TRBV7-9 CASSLGEGAGNTIYF TGTGCCAGCAGCTTAGGGGAGGGCGCAGGAAACACCATATATTTT
few NA TRBJ1-5 TRBV28 CASSQRRRGGNQPQHF TGTGCCAGCAGCCAAAGACGACGGGGCGGCAATCAGCCCCAGCATTTT
NA TRBD2 TRBJ2-1 TRBV7-3 CASSSGLAGGNEQFF TGTGCCAGCAGCTCGGGACTAGCGGGAGGGAATGAGCAGTTCTTC
NA TRBD2 TRBJ2-1 TRBV28 CASSGLAPNEQFF TGTGCCAGCAGCGGACTAGCGCCCAATGAGCAGTTCTTC
NA NA TRBJ1-3 TRBV28 CASSFDNSGNTIYF TGTGCCAGCAGTTTTGACAATTCTGGAAACACCATATATTTT
NA NA TRBJ2-1 TRBV19 CASSIFGATLSNEQFF TGTGCCAGTAGTATTTTCGGGGCTACCCTTTCCAATGAGCAGTTCTTC
NA NA TRBJ2-7 TRBV7-3 CASSLGGPSHEQYF TGTGCCAGCAGCTTAGGAGGGCCCTCCCACGAGCAGTACTTC
NA TRBD1 TRBJ2-3 TRBV7-8 CASSWGQGASDTQYF TGTGCCAGCAGCTGGGGACAGGGGGCTTCGGATACGCAGTATTTT
NA NA TRBJ2-6 TRBV13 CASSLGAGANVLTF TGTGCCAGCAGCTTAGGGGCTGGGGCCAACGTCCTGACTTTC
NA TRBD1 TRBJ2-1 TRBV7-2 CASSPRDRAYNEQFF TGTGCCAGCAGCCCCCGGGACAGGGCGTACAATGAGCAGTTCTTC
NA NA TRBJ2-1 TRBV4-3 CASSQGLRGGPYNEQFF TGCGCCAGCAGCCAAGGCCTTAGGGGCGGACCGTACAATGAGCAGTTCTTC
NA NA TRBJ2-7 TRBV19 CASSIAATYEQYF TGTGCCAGTAGTATAGCCGCCACCTACGAGCAGTACTTC
NA NA TRBJ2-3 TRBV29-1 CSADTDTQYF TGCAGCGCGGATACAGATACGCAGTATTTT
NA TRBD2 TRBJ2-7 TRBV30 CAWSAGSGTMGEPYEQYF TGTGCCTGGAGTGCCGGTAGCGGGACCATGGGGGAACCATACGAGCAGTACTTC
NA NA TRBJ2-5 TRBV7-6 CASSYILVGLETQYF TGTGCCAGCAGCTACATACTAGTGGGTTTGGAGACCCAGTACTTC
NA NA TRBJ2-7 TRBV9 CASSGDLISEQYF TGTGCCAGCAGCGGAGACTTGATTTCCGAGCAGTACTTC
few NA TRBJ1-1 TRBV7-9 CASSLGTGEAFF TGTGCCAGCAGCTTAGGTACGGGGGAAGCTTTCTTT
NA TRBD2 TRBJ2-3 TRBV19 CASSSARGLAKDTQYF TGTGCCAGTAGTTCCGCGAGAGGACTAGCCAAAGATACGCAGTATTTT
NA NA TRBJ2-5 TRBV4-1 CASSHVLAMQETQYF TGCGCCAGCAGCCATGTACTAGCCATGCAAGAGACCCAGTACTTC
NA NA TRBJ2-2 TRBV27 CASSPTVNTGELFF TGTGCCAGCAGCCCTACAGTGAACACCGGGGAGCTGTTTTTT
NA NA TRBJ2-3 TRBV29-1 CSVEGGSIRGDTQYF TGCAGCGTTGAAGGAGGTTCGATTCGGGGAGATACGCAGTATTTT
NA TRBD1 TRBJ1-1 TRBV27 CASTRDRANTEAFF TGTGCCAGCACCAGGGACAGGGCTAACACTGAAGCTTTCTTT
NA NA TRBJ1-2 TRBV4-3 CASGSGVDYTF TGCGCCAGCGGATCGGGGGTTGACTACACCTTC
once TRBD2 TRBJ2-1 TRBV11-2 CASSPRGLATGEQFF TGTGCCAGCAGCCCACGCGGACTAGCAACGGGGGAGCAGTTCTTC
NA NA TRBJ2-7 TRBV28 CASSSLRVGYEQYF TGTGCCAGCAGTTCGCTTAGGGTGGGCTACGAGCAGTACTTC
NA NA TRBJ2-1 TRBV27 CASSLDLSSYNEQFF TGTGCCAGCAGCCTGGACTTAAGCTCCTACAATGAGCAGTTCTTC
NA TRBD1 TRBJ2-1 TRBV7-9 CASSLFVGRTGPNNEQFF TGTGCCAGCAGCTTATTCGTTGGGAGGACAGGGCCTAACAATGAGCAGTTCTTC
NA NA TRBJ1-1 TRBV10-1 CASSEYKGGTTEAFF TGCGCCAGCAGTGAGTATAAGGGGGGGACCACTGAAGCTTTCTTT
NA TRBD2 TRBJ2-7 TRBV4-1 CASSQFGGAYEQYF TGCGCCAGCAGCCAATTCGGGGGGGCCTACGAGCAGTACTTC
NA NA TRBJ1-4 TRBV7-9 CASSLGQQSATNEKLFF TGTGCCAGCAGCTTAGGGCAGCAGAGTGCAACTAATGAAAAACTGTTTTTT